Listed below are T cell receptor beta chains from one sample, sequenced in a study of early stage breast cancer tumors. The assay was immunoSEQ multiplex PCR, and TCRdb's table has in-frame clones only and misses some. Among more than 7,500 clones listed, about 70% were seen once. The sample taken for sequencing was normal breast tissue next to the tumor. Receptors originate from a person in their 60s with breast cancer. Each CDR3 is given with its conserved first and last residue. The D gene is left open where the match is weak. Size is omitted from some rows. Given values are once, few, many or a class for expanded clones.

J gene	V gene	D gene	clone size	CDR3 protein	CDR3 DNA
TRBJ2-5	TRBV7-9	TRBD2	-	CASSSSGSGETQYF	TGTGCCAGCAGCTCCAGCGGGAGTGGAGAGACCCAGTACTTC
TRBJ1-3	TRBV18	-	-	CASSPYDTSSGNTIYF	TGTGCCAGCTCACCGTATGACACCAGCTCTGGAAACACCATATATTTT
TRBJ1-5	TRBV19	-	few	CASSVGQLSNQPQHF	TGTGCCAGTAGTGTAGGACAGCTTAGCAATCAGCCCCAGCATTTT
TRBJ1-5	TRBV19	TRBD1	few	CASSTTVGTGTYQPQHF	TGTGCCAGTAGTACGACGGTGGGGACAGGGACTTATCAGCCCCAGCATTTT
TRBJ2-1	TRBV19	-	-	CASQKGHLQFF	TGTGCCAGCCAAAAGGGACACTTACAGTTCTTC
TRBJ1-5	TRBV19	-	-	CASSQGPGRNQPQHF	TGTGCCAGTAGCCAGGGTCCCGGGCGCAATCAGCCCCAGCATTTT
TRBJ1-1	TRBV11-3	-	-	CASSYSVDTEAFF	TGTGCCAGCAGCTACTCTGTGGACACTGAAGCTTTCTTT
TRBJ2-7	TRBV28	TRBD1	-	CASSLIDPPDRGTSYEQYF	TGTGCCAGCAGTTTAATTGATCCTCCGGACAGGGGCACTTCCTACGAGCAGTACTTC
TRBJ2-3	TRBV11-2	-	-	CASSYFTDTQYF	TGTGCCAGCAGCTACTTCACAGATACGCAGTATTTT
TRBJ2-1	TRBV25-1	-	-	CASSALASPYNEQFF	TGTGCCAGCAGTGCCCTAGCGTCCCCTTACAATGAGCAGTTCTTC
TRBJ2-7	TRBV18	-	-	CASSPRQGSSYEQYF	TGTGCCAGCTCACCAAGGCAGGGATCCTCCTACGAGCAGTACTTC
TRBJ2-3	TRBV10-1	TRBD2	few	CASSETSGATDTQYF	TGCGCCAGCAGCGAGACTAGCGGGGCCACAGATACGCAGTATTTT
TRBJ2-2	TRBV27	TRBD2	-	CASSRGGPITGELFF	TGTGCCAGCAGTAGGGGAGGGCCCATCACCGGGGAGCTGTTTTTT
TRBJ2-5	TRBV30	-	-	CAWSVFYYPEQYF	TGTGCCTGGAGTGTATTCTACTATCCAGAGCAGTACTTC
TRBJ2-7	TRBV7-2	-	-	CASSLGTPNEQYF	TGTGCCAGCAGCTTAGGGACACCCAACGAGCAGTACTTC
TRBJ2-5	TRBV7-5	-	once	CARSPQREGPQETQYF	TGTGCCAGAAGCCCGCAGCGGGAGGGCCCCCAAGAGACCCAGTACTTC
TRBJ1-1	TRBV15	-	-	CATSRARGVAREAFF	TGTGCCACCAGCAGAGCACGGGGTGTGGCTCGTGAAGCTTTCTTT
TRBJ2-1	TRBV29-1	-	-	CSPRSAGSDEQFF	TGCAGCCCCCGAAGTGCAGGGTCGGATGAGCAGTTCTTC
TRBJ2-1	TRBV6-6	TRBD1	-	CASRSGTGRDEQFF	TGTGCCAGCAGATCCGGGACAGGACGCGATGAGCAGTTCTTC
TRBJ1-4	TRBV18	TRBD1	-	CASSPLSTGDATNEKLFF	TGTGCCAGCTCACCGCTTTCGACAGGGGACGCAACTAATGAAAAACTGTTTTTT
TRBJ1-3	TRBV7-9	-	-	CASSRTENSGNTIYF	TGTGCCAGCAGCCGGACTGAAAACTCTGGAAACACCATATATTTT
TRBJ1-1	TRBV7-9	-	few	CASSPFWTTEAFF	TGTGCCAGCAGCCCCTTTTGGACAACTGAAGCTTTCTTT
TRBJ1-5	TRBV29-1	-	-	CSVSGLRPNQPQHF	TGCAGCGTCTCGGGACTGCGACCCAATCAGCCCCAGCATTTT
TRBJ2-1	TRBV29-1	-	-	CSVATGSSYNEQFF	TGCAGCGTTGCTACAGGGAGCTCCTACAATGAGCAGTTCTTC
TRBJ2-3	TRBV27	-	-	CASSLQDTGTDTQYF	TGTGCCAGCAGTTTACAGGACACCGGCACAGATACGCAGTATTTT
TRBJ2-1	TRBV29-1	TRBD1	-	CSVGGGQGAQNEQFF	TGCAGCGTGGGGGGTGGGCAGGGGGCACAGAATGAGCAGTTCTTC
TRBJ2-1	TRBV5-1	-	-	CASSPQWGGTYNEQFF	TGCGCCAGCAGCCCCCAATGGGGCGGTACCTACAATGAGCAGTTCTTC
TRBJ2-7	TRBV4-1	-	few	CASSQDIRVGSLISYEQYF	TGCGCCAGCAGCCAAGATATCCGTGTGGGTAGCCTTATCTCCTACGAGCAGTACTTC